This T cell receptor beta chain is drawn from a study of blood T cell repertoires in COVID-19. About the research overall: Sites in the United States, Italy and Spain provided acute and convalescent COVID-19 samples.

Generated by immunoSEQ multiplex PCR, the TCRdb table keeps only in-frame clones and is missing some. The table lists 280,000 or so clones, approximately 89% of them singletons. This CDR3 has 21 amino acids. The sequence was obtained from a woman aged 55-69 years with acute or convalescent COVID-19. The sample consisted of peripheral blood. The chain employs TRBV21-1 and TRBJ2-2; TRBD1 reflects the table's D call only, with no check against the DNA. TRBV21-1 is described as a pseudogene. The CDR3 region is CASSKYIRDRAEFRTAGELFF. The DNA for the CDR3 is TGTGCCAGCAGCAAATACATCCGGGACAGGGCGGAATTTAGAACGGCCGGGGAGCTGTTTTTT.